This is a list of T cell receptor beta chains from one sample in a study of cytomegalovirus exposure and HLA in healthy donors. Data came from immunoSEQ multiplex PCR; TCRdb stores just in-frame clones and leaves some out. The table has over 150,000 clones, 86% seen once. The sequencing sample was made of PBMCs. The receptors shown here come from a human donor in good health. Each CDR3 is given with its conserved first and last residue. Each record gives: CDR3 DNA, CDR3 protein, J gene, V gene, D gene, clone size. D genes are given only for firm matches. Some rows mark clone size as missing; the rest say once, few, many or name a class of expanded clone.

CDR3 DNA: TGCAGCGGTGGGCATACAGGGTTGAACACTGAAGCTTTCTTT
CDR3 protein: CSGGHTGLNTEAFF
J gene: TRBJ1-1
V gene: TRBV29-1
D gene: .
clone size: .

CDR3 DNA: TGTGCCAGCAGTGACACCAGGGATAATGAAAAACTGTTTTTT
CDR3 protein: CASSDTRDNEKLFF
J gene: TRBJ1-4
V gene: TRBV6-5
D gene: .
clone size: once

CDR3 DNA: TGTGCCAGCAGCCAAGGGGACATCCCACAAGAGACCCAGTACTTC
CDR3 protein: CASSQGDIPQETQYF
J gene: TRBJ2-5
V gene: TRBV14
D gene: .
clone size: .

CDR3 DNA: TGCAGCGTTGAGGGACAGGGGAACACCGGGGAGCTGTTTTTT
CDR3 protein: CSVEGQGNTGELFF
J gene: TRBJ2-2
V gene: TRBV29-1
D gene: TRBD1
clone size: .

CDR3 DNA: TGTGCCAGCAGCAACAGGGACGGAACTGAAGCTTTCTTT
CDR3 protein: CASSNRDGTEAFF
J gene: TRBJ1-1
V gene: TRBV6-1
D gene: .
clone size: few

CDR3 DNA: TGTGCCAGCAGTCCACGGCGGCTAGCGGGAGATGAGCAGTTCTTC
CDR3 protein: CASSPRRLAGDEQFF
J gene: TRBJ2-1
V gene: TRBV27
D gene: TRBD2
clone size: once

CDR3 DNA: TGTGCCAGCAGTGTGGGGGGAAGAGGCTATGGCTACACCTTC
CDR3 protein: CASSVGGRGYGYTF
J gene: TRBJ1-2
V gene: TRBV6-1
D gene: .
clone size: once

CDR3 DNA: TGCGCCAGCAGCTTGGAAGCCGGACAGTGGTATGGCTACACCTTC
CDR3 protein: CASSLEAGQWYGYTF
J gene: TRBJ1-2
V gene: TRBV5-1
D gene: .
clone size: .

CDR3 DNA: TGTGCCAGTAGCCACGCCGCGGGGGGTCAATACGAGCAGTACTTC
CDR3 protein: CASSHAAGGQYEQYF
J gene: TRBJ2-7
V gene: TRBV19
D gene: TRBD2
clone size: .

CDR3 DNA: TGTGCCAGCAGTTTCGGGACTAGCGGCGCCTACGAGCAGTACTTC
CDR3 protein: CASSFGTSGAYEQYF
J gene: TRBJ2-7
V gene: TRBV27
D gene: TRBD2
clone size: .

CDR3 DNA: TGTGCCAGCAGTTTTCAGGGTGGCGGGAACACTGAAGCTTTCTTT
CDR3 protein: CASSFQGGGNTEAFF
J gene: TRBJ1-1
V gene: TRBV6-5
D gene: .
clone size: .

CDR3 DNA: TGCGCCAGCAGCCAAGTTGCAGACAGAGCTACAAATGAGCAGTTCTTC
CDR3 protein: CASSQVADRATNEQFF
J gene: TRBJ2-1
V gene: TRBV4-1
D gene: .
clone size: once

CDR3 DNA: TGTGCCAGCAGGACAAGCTTCTCAATTTCACCCCTCCACTTT
CDR3 protein: CASRTSFSISPLHF
J gene: TRBJ1-6
V gene: TRBV27
D gene: .
clone size: few

CDR3 DNA: TGTGCCAGCAGTGATGCGGGGGCCCCAGATACGCAGTATTTT
CDR3 protein: CASSDAGAPDTQYF
J gene: TRBJ2-3
V gene: TRBV2
D gene: .
clone size: .

CDR3 DNA: TGTGCCAGCGGGGAAGGGGGCAATGAGCAGTTCTTC
CDR3 protein: CASGEGGNEQFF
J gene: TRBJ2-1
V gene: TRBV27
D gene: .
clone size: .

CDR3 DNA: TGTGCCAGCAGTTTCCCTAGCGGGAGGTTCGGCGAGCAGTACTTC
CDR3 protein: CASSFPSGRFGEQYF
J gene: TRBJ2-7
V gene: TRBV28
D gene: TRBD2
clone size: .

CDR3 DNA: TGTGCCTGGAGTACCCGACAGAAGAACACCGGGGAGCTGTTTTTT
CDR3 protein: CAWSTRQKNTGELFF
J gene: TRBJ2-2
V gene: TRBV30
D gene: .
clone size: once

CDR3 DNA: TGTGCCAGCAGCCCAAGGGGGAGGGAGCTCGGTTCCGGCAATGAGCAGTTCTTC
CDR3 protein: CASSPRGRELGSGNEQFF
J gene: TRBJ2-1
V gene: TRBV7-6
D gene: .
clone size: .

CDR3 DNA: TGTGCCAGTTCAGACCCTACCGGGACGGGGGATGAAAAACTGTTTTTT
CDR3 protein: CASSDPTGTGDEKLFF
J gene: TRBJ1-4
V gene: TRBV28
D gene: .
clone size: .

CDR3 DNA: TGTGCCAGCAGCCGGCGGGGGGGGGAAGAGACCCAGTACTTC
CDR3 protein: CASSRRGGEETQYF
J gene: TRBJ2-5
V gene: TRBV5-5
D gene: TRBD2
clone size: .

CDR3 DNA: TGTGCCAGTAGTATGAGGACTAGCGGGAGCGGAGATACGCAGTATTTT
CDR3 protein: CASSMRTSGSGDTQYF
J gene: TRBJ2-3
V gene: TRBV19
D gene: TRBD2
clone size: few

CDR3 DNA: TGCAGCGCTGCGACAGGTAGAGGTACTGAAGCTTTCTTT
CDR3 protein: CSAATGRGTEAFF
J gene: TRBJ1-1
V gene: TRBV29-1
D gene: .
clone size: .